This T cell receptor beta chain came from a study of shared clonotypes between healthy human individuals. Study-wide points: How much donors shared clonotypes was expected to be affected by sequencing depth. Even with large depth, rarefaction showed that sorted-subset sequencing was incomplete.

Generated by immunoSEQ multiplex PCR, the TCRdb table keeps only in-frame clones and is missing some. The sample shows over 2 million clones, 95% of them seen only once. A note on this clone: Its antigen is undetermined.

Everyone who donated was a Caucasian adult who lived in Nashville, Tennessee. Negatively enriched CD4+ T cells were divided by CD45RA into naive and memory. The TCR comes from a young man in good health. The sample taken for sequencing was naive CD4+ T cells sorted from blood. As to subset: CD45RA+ positively selected.

CDR3 amino acids: CASSARQGANGNTIYF. CDR3 coding DNA: TGCGCCAGCAGCGCAAGACAGGGGGCGAACGGAAACACCATATATTTT. The J gene is TRBJ1-3, the V gene TRBV4-1, with 10 positions matching TRBD1. The CDR3 spans 16 residues. With 5 bases clipped from V and 4 bases from J, the junction kept 8 bases outside the gene matches. The germline CDR1 and CDR2 sequences are MGHRA and YSYEKL.